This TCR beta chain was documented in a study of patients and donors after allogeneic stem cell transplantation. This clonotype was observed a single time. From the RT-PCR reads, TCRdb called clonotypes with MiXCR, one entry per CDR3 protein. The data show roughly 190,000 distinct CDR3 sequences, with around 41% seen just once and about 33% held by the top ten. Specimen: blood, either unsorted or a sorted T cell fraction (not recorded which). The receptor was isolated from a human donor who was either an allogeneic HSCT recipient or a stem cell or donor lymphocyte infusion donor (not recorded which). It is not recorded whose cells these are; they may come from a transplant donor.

CDR3 DNA sequence: TGCGCCAGCCGTCCCCCCAGCAACACCGGGGAGCTGTTTTTT. Protein: CASRPPSNTGELFF. The genes are TRBV5-1 and TRBJ2-2; D gene ambiguous. CDR3 length: 14 amino acids. CDR1 is SGHRS and CDR2 is YFSETQ in the germline V gene. The V and J ends lost 7 bases and 2 bases respectively, with 12 bases between them.